The 20 T cell receptor beta chains given below trace back to one sample, sequenced in a study of blood T cell repertoires in COVID-19. Data came from immunoSEQ multiplex PCR; TCRdb stores just in-frame clones and leaves some out. This table holds approximately 300,000 clones, around four fifths found once. The sample consisted of peripheral blood. These receptors came from a woman aged 45-65 years with acute or convalescent COVID-19.

The chain combines TRBV5-1 with TRBJ2-3; TRBD2 matches 13 bases. Germline-derived CDR1 and CDR2 are SGHRS and YFSETQ. V shed 5 bases and J 8 bases; nucleotides not matched to a gene: 5. The CDR3 loop spans 14 amino acids. The CDR3: CASRLAGGQGTQYF. CDR3 DNA: TGCGCCAGCAGACTAGCGGGAGGGCAAGGTACGCAGTATTTT.

The J gene is TRBJ2-2, the V gene TRBV10-3, with 9 nucleotides matching TRBD1. The CDR3 consists of 17 residues. V was clipped by 3 bases and J by 6 bases; unmatched bases: 11. Germline V gene lookup returns CDR1 ENHRY and CDR2 SYGVKD. The CDR3 loop is CAISDPMAGQGSGELFF. CDR3 bases: TGTGCCATCAGTGACCCCATGGCGGGACAGGGTTCCGGGGAGCTGTTTTTT.

J is TRBJ1-6 and V is TRBV30, with a weak D call TRBD1 (5 bases). The CDR3 consists of 11 residues. The V and J ends lost 2 bases and 9 bases respectively, with 5 bases between them. CDR1 is GTSNPN and CDR2 is SVGIG in the germline V gene (reference sequence). CDR3 nucleotide sequence: TGTGCCTGGAGTCAGGGTTCACCCCTCCACTTT. Translating it yields CAWSQGSPLHF.

The gene calls are TRBV5-6 and TRBJ2-7; perhaps TRBD1 as D (6 bases). The germline V and J ends were trimmed by 6 bases and 5 bases, with 18 bases remaining between them. Per germline, CDR1 SGHDT and CDR2 YYEEEE. The CDR3 runs to 14 residues. The CDR3 DNA reads as TGTGCCAGCACCTCGACAGGACCTACTAACGAGCAGTACTTC. Residues: CASTSTGPTNEQYF.

The chain combines TRBV27 with TRBJ2-5; TRBD2 is a possible D gene (6 bases). The V end was cut by 10 bases, the J end by 5 bases, with 11 bases between. The CDR3 totals 11 residues. Germline V gene sequence: CDR1 MNHEY, CDR2 SMNVEV (reference sequence). CDR3 in DNA: TGTGCCACAGCCAGCGGGGAGACCCAGTACTTC. It translates to CATASGETQYF.

The chain is built from TRBV6-5 and TRBJ2-7; the match to TRBD1 covers 8 bases. Germline V gene data show CDR1 as MNHEY and CDR2 as SVGAGI. V was clipped by 2 bases and J by 6 bases; unmatched bases: 6. This CDR3 contains 14 residues. In DNA, the CDR3 is TGTGCCAGCAGTTACAATGGACAGGGAGGCGAGCAGTACTTC. This sequence encodes CASSYNGQGGEQYF.

Many counts were recorded for this clone. V is TRBV7-2 and J is TRBJ1-6; 10 bases agree with TRBD1. The CDR3 has 13 amino acids. V trimming: 7 bases; J trimming: 8 bases; junction bases outside the gene matches: 2. Germline V lookup: CDR1 SGHTA, CDR2 FQGNSA. The CDR3 protein is CASTGQGDSPLHF. CDR3 bases: TGTGCCAGCACAGGACAGGGGGATTCACCCCTCCACTTT.

The chain joins TRBV4-3 to TRBJ2-3; D may be TRBD1 (6 bases). V was shortened by 5 bases and J by 8 bases, with 14 bases between the two germline ends. The CDR3 sequence is 13 residues long. Germline CDR1 reads LGHNA; CDR2 reads YSLEER. CDR3 amino acids: CASSKNRAGTQYF. The CDR3 DNA sequence: TGCGCCAGCAGCAAAAACAGGGCGGGTACGCAGTATTTT.

This clone came up a few times. Distinct nucleotide sequences in the sample also encode this CDR3. The chain has TRBV3-1 (or the pseudogene TRBV3-2) and TRBJ1-5; D gene uncertain. Trimming took off 0 bases at V and 4 bases at J, with 4 bases between the two ends. CDR3 size: 13 residues. Germline assignment: CDR1 LGHDT and CDR2 YNNKEL (reference sequence). CDR3 loop: CASSQDRNQPQHF. The CDR3 coding sequence is TGTGCCAGCAGCCAAGATAGAAATCAGCCCCAGCATTTT.

The rearrangement uses TRBV4-3 and TRBJ2-1; D is unresolved. The CDR3 covers 17 residues. Trimming took off 0 bases at V and 0 bases at J, with 12 bases between the two ends. Per the germline V gene, CDR1 is LGHNA and CDR2 is YSLEER. The CDR3 DNA reads as TGCGCCAGCAGCCAAGAAGGTGCGTACAGCTCCTACAATGAGCAGTTCTTC. This sequence encodes CASSQEGAYSSYNEQFF.

V gene TRBV30 combines with J gene TRBJ2-3, with TRBD2 as a possible D gene (6 bases). The CDR3 is 12 amino acids. V was trimmed by 4 bases and J by 1 base, leaving 6 bases between them. From germline, CDR1 is GTSNPN and CDR2 SVGIG (reference sequence). The CDR3 DNA is TGTGCCTGGACTAGCGGCACAGATACGCAGTATTTT. Protein sequence: CAWTSGTDTQYF.

The rearrangement uses TRBV4-1 and TRBJ1-1; TRBD1 aligns across 7 bases. Trimming at V came to 3 bases and at J to 7 bases, leaving 5 bases not matched to a gene. The germline CDR1 and CDR2 sequences are MGHRA and YSYEKL. The CDR3 runs to 13 residues. The DNA of the CDR3 is TGCGCCAGCAGCCAGGTAGACAGGGTTGAAGCTTTCTTT. Its translation: CASSQVDRVEAFF.

The chain carries TRBV5-1 and TRBJ1-2, with 8 bases identical to TRBD1. V trimming: 3 bases; J trimming: 4 bases; junction bases outside the gene matches: 5. This CDR3 is built from 14 residues. The V gene's germline CDR1 is SGHRS and CDR2 YFSETQ. The CDR3 protein is CASSSDRVGYGYTF. DNA for the CDR3: TGCGCCAGCAGCTCGGACAGGGTCGGCTATGGCTACACCTTC.

CDR3 DNA sequence: TGTGCCAGCAGTCTGACAGCGAACACCGGGGAGCTGTTTTTT. Translated, it gives CASSLTANTGELFF. The J gene is TRBJ2-2, the V gene TRBV6-5; D possibly corresponds to TRBD1 (5 bases). This CDR3 has 14 amino acids. The germline V gene has CDR1 MNHEY and CDR2 SVGAGI. V lost 5 bases to trimming and J lost 0 bases, with 7 bases between them.

This clone has just a few counts. This chain joins TRBV30 and TRBJ2-7; D may be TRBD2 (6 bases). The ends were cut back, 3 bases at V and 2 bases at J, with 20 bases in the middle. Germline V CDR1 and CDR2: GTSNPN, SVGIG (reference sequence). The CDR3 covers 16 residues. The CDR3 is CAWRPPGDLSTYEQYF. In DNA, the CDR3 is TGTGCCTGGAGACCCCCGGGGGACTTGAGCACCTACGAGCAGTACTTC.

The chain is built from TRBV19 and TRBJ2-3, with 9 bases aligning to TRBD1. Germline CDR1 LNHDA, CDR2 SQIVND (reference sequence). The CDR3 totals 15 residues. The V and J ends lost 6 bases and 0 bases, in that order; junction bases with no gene match: 4. The CDR3 reads CASRNRGQSTDTQYF. Here the CDR3 DNA reads TGTGCCAGTAGGAACAGGGGGCAAAGCACAGATACGCAGTATTTT.

This chain connects TRBV5-1 to TRBJ2-1; 8 positions match TRBD2. The CDR3 contains 15 residues. V gave up 2 bases and J gave up 12 bases; unmatched junction bases: 13. The germline gives CDR1 SGHRS, CDR2 YFSETQ. CDR3 DNA: TGCGCCAGCAGCTTTACCCCGGGGGGGCCCGAGGGGCAGTTCTTC. Translation gives CASSFTPGGPEGQFF. Full variable domain (remainder filled in from reference TRBV5-1 and TRBJ2-1): KAGVTQTPRYLIKTRGQQVTLSCSPISGHRSVSWYQQTPGQGLQFLFEYFSETQRNKGNFPGRFSGRQFSNSRSEMNVSTLELGDSALYLCASSFTPGGPEGQFFGPGTRLTVL.

CDR3 bases: TGTGCCAGCAGTGAAATAAGCGGGGGGTATAAAGAGACCCAGTACTTC. This sequence encodes CASSEISGGYKETQYF. The rearrangement links TRBV6-1 to TRBJ2-5; 9 nucleotides align to TRBD2. CDR1 is MNHNS, CDR2 SASEGT, per germline. J was trimmed by 3 bases and V by 2 bases; bases with no gene match: 7. CDR3 size: 16 residues.

CDR3 amino acids: CASSQAYLRDRTYEQYF. The CDR3 DNA sequence: TGCGCCAGCAGCCAAGCTTACCTCCGGGACAGGACCTACGAGCAGTACTTC. The V and J genes are TRBV4-1 and TRBJ2-7; TRBD1 matches 8 bases. Trimming cost V 1 base and J 2 bases; bases outside gene matches: 10. This CDR3 has 17 amino acids. Germline V CDR1 and CDR2: MGHRA, YSYEKL.

CDR3 in amino acids: CASAGGVNTEAFF. In DNA, the CDR3 is TGTGCCAGCGCCGGGGGGGTGAACACTGAAGCTTTCTTT. The J gene is TRBJ1-1, the V gene TRBV7-2; D perhaps matches TRBD1 (5 bases). The V gene's germline CDR1 is SGHTA and CDR2 FQGNSA. V gave up 8 bases and J gave up 0 bases, with 10 bases separating them. The CDR3 contains 13 residues.